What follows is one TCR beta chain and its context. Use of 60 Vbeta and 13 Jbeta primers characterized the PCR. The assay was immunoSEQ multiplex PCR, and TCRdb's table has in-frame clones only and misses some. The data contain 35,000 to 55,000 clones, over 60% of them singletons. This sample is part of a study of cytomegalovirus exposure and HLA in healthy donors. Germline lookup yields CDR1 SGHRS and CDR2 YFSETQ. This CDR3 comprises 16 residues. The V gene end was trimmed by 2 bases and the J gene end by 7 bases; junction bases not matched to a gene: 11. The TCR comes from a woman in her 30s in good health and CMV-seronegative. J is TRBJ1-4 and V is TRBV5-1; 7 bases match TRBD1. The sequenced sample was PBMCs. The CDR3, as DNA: TGCGCCAGCAGCTTAGGGGGCGCGAAAAGTGGTGAAAAACTGTTTTTT. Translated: CASSLGGAKSGEKLFF.